This T cell receptor beta chain was obtained from a study of blood T cell repertoires in COVID-19. This CDR3 is built from 15 residues. CDR1 is SGHTA, CDR2 FQGNSA, per germline. V was cut by 2 bases and J by 4 bases, with 13 bases left in between. This table comes from immunoSEQ multiplex PCR, and its TCRdb copy is limited to in-frame clones, with some not included. The repertoire holds over 400,000 clones, 80% to 90% seen once, with roughly 3.1% in the top ten. This TCR was sampled from a human donor in a cohort sampled during active COVID-19. The specimen was peripheral blood. This chain connects TRBV7-2 to TRBJ2-3; D unclear. CDR3 coding DNA: TGTGCCAGCAGCTTACTTTTGGGCCATGCAGATACGCAGTATTTT. It is translated as CASSLLLGHADTQYF.